This T cell receptor (beta chain) was captured in a study of glioma-infiltrating T cells. Broader study findings: CDR3 overlap between tissue and blood was very small.

This clonotype was observed a few times. Its matching antigen is unknown. TCR alpha and beta CDR3 regions were amplified from RNA using iRepertoire nested multiplex PCR. For one-step reverse transcription and amplification, 100-400 ng of tissue mRNA or PBMC total RNA was used. TCRdb analysed the multiplex PCR reads with MiXCR anew, one entry per CDR3 protein. The sample carries over 140,000 distinct CDR3 sequences, approximately 40% recorded once. Trimming removed 2 bases from V and 5 bases from J; junction bases left unmatched: 6. The CDR3 contains 14 residues. Germline assignment: CDR1 ENHRY and CDR2 SYGVKD.

The sample taken for sequencing was glioma tissue, nonneoplastic brain tissue, or PBMCs (not recorded which). The sequence was obtained from a human donor with low-grade glioma or glioblastoma, undergoing nonglioma brain surgery, or in good health (not recorded which). The V call is TRBV10-3, the J call TRBJ2-7; 7 bases are a match to TRBD1. This CDR3 reads CAISETSGGHEQYF. The DNA for the CDR3 is TGTGCCATCAGTGAGACTTCAGGGGGTCACGAGCAGTACTTC.